These 5 T cell receptor beta chains came from one sample sequenced in a study of T cell responses to AZD1222 COVID-19 vaccine. Only in-frame clones appear in the TCRdb table, and some are missing; sequencing was by immunoSEQ multiplex PCR. The data contain 110,000 to 150,000 clones, over 80% of them singletons. The sample consisted of peripheral blood, taken 28 days after the second AZD1222 dose. These receptors came from an adult who received the AZD1222 COVID-19 vaccine.

This clone was seen only once. CDR3 nucleotide sequence: TGTGCCAGCAGCTTAAGGGCGGGAGGCCTACTCAACACCGGGGAGCTGTTTTTT. Translating it yields CASSLRAGGLLNTGELFF. This chain uses TRBV7-2 with TRBJ2-2; 8 bases line up with TRBD2. Germline-derived CDR1 and CDR2 are SGHTA and FQGNSA. The length of the CDR3 is 18 residues. V shed 2 bases, J shed 2 bases, and the junction held 10 bases outside the gene matches.

The chain couples TRBV5-1 to TRBJ1-1; no clear D. There are 15 residues in the CDR3. V was pared by 0 bases and J by 4 bases, with 13 bases between. The germline gives CDR1 SGHRS, CDR2 YFSETQ. The CDR3 spells CASSLETPASTEAFF. CDR3 nucleotides: TGCGCCAGCAGCTTGGAGACGCCCGCGAGCACTGAAGCTTTCTTT.

CDR3 sequence reads: CASSGRNNEQFF. The CDR3 nucleotides are TGTGCCAGCAGTGGGCGGAACAATGAGCAGTTCTTC. The rearrangement uses TRBV11-3 and TRBJ2-1; D gene unclear. The CDR3 has 12 amino acids. Germline V gene sequence: CDR1 SGHNT, CDR2 YENEEA. Trimming removed 6 bases from V and 5 bases from J, with 8 bases in between.

The chain is built from TRBV11-3 and TRBJ2-2; D might be TRBD1 (6 bases). The germline V gene has CDR1 SGHNT and CDR2 YENEEA. The CDR3 contains 15 residues. V was pared by 5 bases and J by 3 bases, with 13 bases between. The CDR3 loop is CASSPRDTYTGELFF. CDR3 coding DNA: TGTGCCAGCAGCCCGAGGGACACTTACACCGGGGAGCTGTTTTTT.

The V and J genes are TRBV6-5 and TRBJ1-1, with D possibly being TRBD1 (6 bases). Trimming left V 7 bases short and J 1 base short, with 13 bases between. Germline V lookup: CDR1 MNHEY, CDR2 SVGAGI. CDR3 length: 14 amino acids. CDR3 sequence reads: CASNPGTRNTEAFF. The CDR3 coding sequence is TGTGCCAGCAACCCCGGGACAAGGAACACTGAAGCTTTCTTT.